The sequence of this TCR beta chain was determined in a study of T cells in Graves' hyperthyroidism and ophthalmopathy. Broader study findings: Ophthalmopathy was identified by the model a median about 6.8 months ahead of onset. Appearing also in blood were most of the thyroid clonotypes expanded above 0.001. Through a model of 13 V-J features, ophthalmopathy was separated from stable hyperthyroidism.

In germline, CDR1 is MNHEY, CDR2 SMNVEV (reference sequence). The V and J ends lost 0 bases and 4 bases respectively, with 15 bases between them. The CDR3 extends over 16 amino acids. The patients, who ranged from 18 to 65 in age, presented with newly diagnosed hyperthyroidism lasting under 2 months. This clonotype was observed many times. Its antigen remains unidentified. Amplification of TCR beta CDR3 regions was performed using RNA transcripts as template. HTBI primers were the set used in a first-round RT-PCR of the TCR CDR3. TCRdb re-called the multiplex PCR reads through MiXCR, storing one row per CDR3 protein. The sample carries some 380,000 distinct CDR3 sequences, 13% recorded once.

The origin of this receptor is a man aged 30 to 39 with Graves' hyperthyroidism that later progressed to Graves' ophthalmopathy. Sequencing was performed on blood. The J gene is TRBJ1-1, the V gene TRBV27; D gene unclear. The CDR3: CASSLSIMRRRTEAFF. The CDR3 nucleotides are TGTGCCAGCAGTTTATCGATAATGCGGAGACGCACTGAAGCTTTCTTT.